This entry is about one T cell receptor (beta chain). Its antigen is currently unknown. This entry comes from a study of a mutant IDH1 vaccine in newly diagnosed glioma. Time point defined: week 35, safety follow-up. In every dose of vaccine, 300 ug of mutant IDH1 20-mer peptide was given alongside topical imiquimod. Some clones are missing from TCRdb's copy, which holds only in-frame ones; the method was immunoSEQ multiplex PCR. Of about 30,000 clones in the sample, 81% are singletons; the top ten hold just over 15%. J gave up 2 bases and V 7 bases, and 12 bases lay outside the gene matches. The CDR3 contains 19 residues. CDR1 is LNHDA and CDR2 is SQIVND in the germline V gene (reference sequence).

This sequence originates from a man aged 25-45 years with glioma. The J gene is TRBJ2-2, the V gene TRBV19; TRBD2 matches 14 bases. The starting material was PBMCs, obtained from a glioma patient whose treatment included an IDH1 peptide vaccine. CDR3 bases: TGTGCCAGTACCCTTCCGGGACTAGCGGGAGCAACTAACACCGGGGAGCTGTTTTTT. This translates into CASTLPGLAGATNTGELFF.